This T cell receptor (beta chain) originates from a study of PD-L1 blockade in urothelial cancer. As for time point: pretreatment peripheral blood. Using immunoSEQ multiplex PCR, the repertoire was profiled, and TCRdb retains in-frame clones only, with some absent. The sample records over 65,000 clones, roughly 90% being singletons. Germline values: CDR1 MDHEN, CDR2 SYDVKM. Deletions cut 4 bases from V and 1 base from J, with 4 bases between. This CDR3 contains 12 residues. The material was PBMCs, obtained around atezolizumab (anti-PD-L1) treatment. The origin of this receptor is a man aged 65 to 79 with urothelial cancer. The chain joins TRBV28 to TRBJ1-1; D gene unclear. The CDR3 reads CASSSGNTEAFF. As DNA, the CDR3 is TGTGCCAGCAGTTCAGGGAACACTGAAGCTTTCTTT.